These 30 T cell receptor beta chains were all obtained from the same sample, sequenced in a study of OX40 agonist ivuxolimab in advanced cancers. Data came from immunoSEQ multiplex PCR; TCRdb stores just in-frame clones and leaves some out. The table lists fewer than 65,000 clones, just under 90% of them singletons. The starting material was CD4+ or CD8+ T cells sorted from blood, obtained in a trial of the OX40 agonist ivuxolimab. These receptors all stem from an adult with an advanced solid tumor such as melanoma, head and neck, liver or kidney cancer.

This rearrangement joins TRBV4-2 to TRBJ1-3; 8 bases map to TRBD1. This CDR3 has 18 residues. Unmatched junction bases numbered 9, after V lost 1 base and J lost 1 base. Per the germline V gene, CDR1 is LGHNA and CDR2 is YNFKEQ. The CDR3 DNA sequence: TGTGCCAGCAGCCAAGTAAGACAGGGGTCCCTATCTGGAAACACCATATATTTT. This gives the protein CASSQVRQGSLSGNTIYF.

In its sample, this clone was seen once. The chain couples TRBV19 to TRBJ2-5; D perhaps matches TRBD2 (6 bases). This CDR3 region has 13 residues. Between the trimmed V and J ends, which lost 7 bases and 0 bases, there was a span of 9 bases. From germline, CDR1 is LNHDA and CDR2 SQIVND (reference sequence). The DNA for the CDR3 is TGTGCCAGTACCGGGACTTACCAAGAGACCCAGTACTTC. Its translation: CASTGTYQETQYF.

CDR3 residues: CASTNSAWTSGRRGEQYF. CDR3 DNA: TGTGCCAGCACCAATTCCGCCTGGACTAGCGGGAGACGAGGCGAGCAGTACTTC. The J gene is TRBJ2-7, the V gene TRBV7-9, with 13 bases aligning to TRBD2. The ends lost 7 bases at V and 6 bases at J; junction bases unmatched: 18. CDR1 is SEHNR and CDR2 is FQNEAQ in the germline V gene (reference sequence). This CDR3 region has 18 residues.

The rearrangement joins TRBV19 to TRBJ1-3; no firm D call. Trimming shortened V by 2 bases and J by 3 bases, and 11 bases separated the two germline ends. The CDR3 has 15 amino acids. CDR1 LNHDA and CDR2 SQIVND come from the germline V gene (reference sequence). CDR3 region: CASSISRGRGNTIYF. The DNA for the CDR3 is TGTGCCAGTAGTATATCGCGAGGACGTGGAAACACCATATATTTT.

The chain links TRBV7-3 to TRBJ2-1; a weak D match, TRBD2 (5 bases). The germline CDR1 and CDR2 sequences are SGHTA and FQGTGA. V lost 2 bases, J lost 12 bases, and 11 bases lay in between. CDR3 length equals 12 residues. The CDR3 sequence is CASSLDGNVQFF. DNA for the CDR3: TGTGCCAGCAGCTTAGACGGGAACGTGCAGTTCTTC.

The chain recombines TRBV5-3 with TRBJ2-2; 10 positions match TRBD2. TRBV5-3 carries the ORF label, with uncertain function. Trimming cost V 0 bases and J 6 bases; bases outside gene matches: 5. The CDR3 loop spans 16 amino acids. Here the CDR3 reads CARSLALAGVSGELFF. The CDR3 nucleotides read TGTGCCAGAAGCTTGGCCCTAGCGGGAGTTTCCGGGGAGCTGTTTTTT.

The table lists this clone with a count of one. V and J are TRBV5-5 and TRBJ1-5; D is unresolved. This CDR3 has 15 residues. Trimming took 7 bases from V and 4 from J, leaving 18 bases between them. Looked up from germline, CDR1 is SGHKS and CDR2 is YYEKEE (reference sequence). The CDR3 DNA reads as TGTGCCAGCGGCCCCGGGGAGGGCCGGAATCAGCCCCAGCATTTT. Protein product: CASGPGEGRNQPQHF.

CDR3 in amino acids: CASSPPTPDTQYF. The DNA of the CDR3 is TGTGCCAGCAGCCCACCCACCCCGGATACGCAGTATTTT. The V and J genes are TRBV6-6 and TRBJ2-3; D not certain. Trimming took 6 bases from V and 6 from J, leaving 13 bases between them. The CDR3 runs to 13 residues. The germline V gene has CDR1 MNHNY and CDR2 SVGAGI (reference sequence).

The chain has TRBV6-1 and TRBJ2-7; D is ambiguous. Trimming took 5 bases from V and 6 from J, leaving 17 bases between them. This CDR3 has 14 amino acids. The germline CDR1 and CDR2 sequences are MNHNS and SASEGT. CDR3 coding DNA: TGTGCCAGCAGTTCCCGGGCCCCACCCCTCGAGCAGTACTTC. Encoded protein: CASSSRAPPLEQYF.

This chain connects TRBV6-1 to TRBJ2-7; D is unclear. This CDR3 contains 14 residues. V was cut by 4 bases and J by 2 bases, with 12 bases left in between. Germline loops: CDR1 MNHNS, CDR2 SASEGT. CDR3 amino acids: CASSVSPLTYEQYF. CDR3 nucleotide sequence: TGTGCCAGCAGTGTATCTCCCCTGACCTACGAGCAGTACTTC.

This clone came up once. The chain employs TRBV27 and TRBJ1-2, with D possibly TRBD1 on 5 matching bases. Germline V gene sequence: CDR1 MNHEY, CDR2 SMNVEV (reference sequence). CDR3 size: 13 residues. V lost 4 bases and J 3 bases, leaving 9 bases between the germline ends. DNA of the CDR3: TGTGCCAGCAGTTCCATGGGGGACTATGGCTACACCTTC. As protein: CASSSMGDYGYTF.

The CDR3 DNA is TGCGCCAGCAGCCAAGAGGCGGGAGGGTTCTACGAGCAGTACTTC. Residues: CASSQEAGGFYEQYF. The chain couples TRBV4-3 to TRBJ2-7; 9 bases line up with TRBD2. With 0 bases clipped from V and 3 bases from J, the junction kept 3 bases outside the gene matches. From germline, CDR1 is LGHNA and CDR2 YSLEER. This CDR3 spans 15 amino acids.

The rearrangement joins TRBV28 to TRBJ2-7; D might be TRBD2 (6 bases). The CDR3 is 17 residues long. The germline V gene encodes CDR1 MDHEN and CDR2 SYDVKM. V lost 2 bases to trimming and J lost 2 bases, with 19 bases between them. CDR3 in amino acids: CASSLTPLGGATYEQYF. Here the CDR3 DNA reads TGTGCCAGCAGTTTAACCCCTCTGGGGGGAGCCACCTACGAGCAGTACTTC.

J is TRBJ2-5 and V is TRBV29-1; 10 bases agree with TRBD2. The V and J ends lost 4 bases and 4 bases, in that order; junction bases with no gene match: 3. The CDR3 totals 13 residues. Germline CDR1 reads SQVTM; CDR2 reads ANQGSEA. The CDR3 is CSVAIAGGETQYF. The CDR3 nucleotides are TGCAGCGTTGCAATAGCGGGAGGAGAGACCCAGTACTTC.

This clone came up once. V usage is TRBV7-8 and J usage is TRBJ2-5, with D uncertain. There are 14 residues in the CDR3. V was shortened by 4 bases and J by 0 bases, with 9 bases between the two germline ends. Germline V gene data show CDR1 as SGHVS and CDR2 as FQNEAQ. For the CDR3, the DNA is TGTGCCAGCAGCTATACAGTGTACCAAGAGACCCAGTACTTC. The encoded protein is CASSYTVYQETQYF.

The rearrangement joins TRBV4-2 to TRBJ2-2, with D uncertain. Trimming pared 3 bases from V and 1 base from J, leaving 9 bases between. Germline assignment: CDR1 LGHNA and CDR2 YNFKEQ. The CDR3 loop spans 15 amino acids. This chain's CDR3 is CASSQELRNTGELFF. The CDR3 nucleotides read TGTGCCAGCAGCCAGGAGTTAAGGAACACCGGGGAGCTGTTTTTT.

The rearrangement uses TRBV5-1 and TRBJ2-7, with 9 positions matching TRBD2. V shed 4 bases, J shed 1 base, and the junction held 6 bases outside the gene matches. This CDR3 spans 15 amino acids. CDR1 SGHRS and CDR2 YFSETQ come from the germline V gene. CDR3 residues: CASSGGAGGSYEQYF. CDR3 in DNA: TGCGCCAGCAGCGGGGGCGCGGGGGGGTCCTACGAGCAGTACTTC.

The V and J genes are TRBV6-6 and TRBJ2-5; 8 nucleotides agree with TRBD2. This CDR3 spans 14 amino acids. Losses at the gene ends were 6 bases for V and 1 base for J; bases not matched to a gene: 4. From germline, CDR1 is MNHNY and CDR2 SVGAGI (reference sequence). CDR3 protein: CASRLSGSQETQYF. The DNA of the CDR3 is TGTGCCAGCAGACTAAGCGGGAGCCAAGAGACCCAGTACTTC.

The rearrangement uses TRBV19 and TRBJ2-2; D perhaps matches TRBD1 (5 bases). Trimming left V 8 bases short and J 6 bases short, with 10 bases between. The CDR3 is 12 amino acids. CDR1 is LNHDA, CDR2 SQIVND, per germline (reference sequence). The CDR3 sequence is CASRRVPGELFF. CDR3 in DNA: TGTGCCAGTCGCAGGGTACCCGGGGAGCTGTTTTTT.

The CDR3 reads CASSPDGGAEAFF. The CDR3 coding sequence is TGTGCCAGCAGCCCCGACGGGGGCGCTGAAGCTTTCTTT. The rearrangement uses TRBV7-3 and TRBJ1-1; the D gene is possibly TRBD1 (6 bases). The CDR3 runs to 13 residues. V dropped 5 bases and J dropped 6 bases, with 13 bases sitting between them. Germline CDR1 is SGHTA and CDR2 is FQGTGA.

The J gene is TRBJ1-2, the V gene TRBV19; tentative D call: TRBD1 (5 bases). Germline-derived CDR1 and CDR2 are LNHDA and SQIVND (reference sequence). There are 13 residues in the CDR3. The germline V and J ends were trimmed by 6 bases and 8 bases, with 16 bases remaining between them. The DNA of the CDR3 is TGTGCCAGTAGCAACTCGGGGGGAGGAGGCTACACCTTC. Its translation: CASSNSGGGGYTF.

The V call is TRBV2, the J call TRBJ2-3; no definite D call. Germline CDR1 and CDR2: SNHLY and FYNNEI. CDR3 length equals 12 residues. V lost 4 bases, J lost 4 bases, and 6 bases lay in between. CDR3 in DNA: TGTGCCAGCAGTGGTCCGTCAGATACGCAGTATTTT. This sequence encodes CASSGPSDTQYF.

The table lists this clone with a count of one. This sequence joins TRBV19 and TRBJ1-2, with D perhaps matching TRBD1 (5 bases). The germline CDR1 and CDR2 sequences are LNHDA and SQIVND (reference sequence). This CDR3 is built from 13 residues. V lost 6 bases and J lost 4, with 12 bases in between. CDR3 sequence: CASSIRTSYGYTF. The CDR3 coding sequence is TGTGCCAGTAGCATTCGGACATCCTATGGCTACACCTTC.

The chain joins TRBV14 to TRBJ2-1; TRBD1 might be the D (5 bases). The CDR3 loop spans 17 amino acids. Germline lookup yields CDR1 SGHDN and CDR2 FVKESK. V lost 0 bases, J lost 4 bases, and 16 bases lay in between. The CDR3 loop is CASSQERGSFRYNEQFF. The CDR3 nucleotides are TGTGCCAGCAGCCAAGAAAGGGGCAGCTTCCGATACAATGAGCAGTTCTTC.

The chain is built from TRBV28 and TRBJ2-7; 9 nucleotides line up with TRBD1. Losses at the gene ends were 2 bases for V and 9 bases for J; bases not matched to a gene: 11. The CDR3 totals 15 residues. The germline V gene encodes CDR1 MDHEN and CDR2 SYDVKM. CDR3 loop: CASSLAGQGYGGQYF. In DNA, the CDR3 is TGTGCCAGCAGTTTAGCGGGACAGGGCTACGGAGGGCAGTACTTC.

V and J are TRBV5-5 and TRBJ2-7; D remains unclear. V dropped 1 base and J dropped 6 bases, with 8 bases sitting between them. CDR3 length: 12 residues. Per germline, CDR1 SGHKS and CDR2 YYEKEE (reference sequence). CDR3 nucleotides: TGTGCCAGCAGCTTGCAAGGTGGCGAGCAGTACTTC. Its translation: CASSLQGGEQYF.

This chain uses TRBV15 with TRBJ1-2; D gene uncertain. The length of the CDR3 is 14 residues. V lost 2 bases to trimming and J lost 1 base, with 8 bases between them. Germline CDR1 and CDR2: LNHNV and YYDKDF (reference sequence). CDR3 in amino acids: CATSRNPGNYGYTF. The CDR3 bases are TGTGCCACCAGCAGAAACCCCGGTAACTATGGCTACACCTTC.

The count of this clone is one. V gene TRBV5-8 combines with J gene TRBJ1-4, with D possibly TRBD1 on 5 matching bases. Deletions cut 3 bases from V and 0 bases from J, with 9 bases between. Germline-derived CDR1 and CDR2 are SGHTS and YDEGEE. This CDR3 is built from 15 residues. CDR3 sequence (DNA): TGTGCCAGCAGCTCGGGACGCTCAACTAATGAAAAACTGTTTTTT. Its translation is CASSSGRSTNEKLFF.

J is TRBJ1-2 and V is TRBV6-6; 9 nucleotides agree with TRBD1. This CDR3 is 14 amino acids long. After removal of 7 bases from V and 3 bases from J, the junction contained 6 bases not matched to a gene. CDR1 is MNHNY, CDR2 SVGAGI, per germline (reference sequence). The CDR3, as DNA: TGTGCCAGCATTCCCCGGGACAGGGACTATGGCTACACCTTC. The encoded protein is CASIPRDRDYGYTF.

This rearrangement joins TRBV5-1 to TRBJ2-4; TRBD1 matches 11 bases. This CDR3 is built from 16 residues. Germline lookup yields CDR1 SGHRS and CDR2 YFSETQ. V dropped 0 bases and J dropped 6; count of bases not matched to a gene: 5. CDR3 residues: CASSLVPGTGGNIQYF. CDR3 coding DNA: TGCGCCAGCAGCTTGGTCCCCGGGACAGGGGGAAACATTCAGTACTTC.